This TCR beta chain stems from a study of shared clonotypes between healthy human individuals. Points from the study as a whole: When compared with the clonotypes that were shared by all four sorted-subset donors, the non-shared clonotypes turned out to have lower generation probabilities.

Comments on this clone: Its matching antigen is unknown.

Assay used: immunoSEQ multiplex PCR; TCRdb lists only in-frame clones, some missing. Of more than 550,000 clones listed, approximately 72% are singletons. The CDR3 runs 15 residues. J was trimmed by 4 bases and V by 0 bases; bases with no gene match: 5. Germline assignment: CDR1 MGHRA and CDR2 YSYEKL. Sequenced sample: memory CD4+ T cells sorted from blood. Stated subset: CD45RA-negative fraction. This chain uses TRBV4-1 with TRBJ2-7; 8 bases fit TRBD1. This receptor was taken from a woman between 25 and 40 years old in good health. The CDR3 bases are TGCGCCAGCAGCCAAGATCGGACAGGGTTGTACGAGCAGTACTTC. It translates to CASSQDRTGLYEQYF.